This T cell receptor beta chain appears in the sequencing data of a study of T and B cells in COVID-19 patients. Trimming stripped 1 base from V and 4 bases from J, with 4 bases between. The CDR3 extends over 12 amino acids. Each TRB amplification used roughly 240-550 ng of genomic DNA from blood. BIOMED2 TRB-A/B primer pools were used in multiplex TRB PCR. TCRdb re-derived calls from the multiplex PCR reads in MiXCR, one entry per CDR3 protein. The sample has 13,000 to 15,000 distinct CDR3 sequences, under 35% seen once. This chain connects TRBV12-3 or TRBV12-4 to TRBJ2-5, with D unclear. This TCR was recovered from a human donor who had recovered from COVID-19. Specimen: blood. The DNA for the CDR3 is TGTGCCAGCAGTTTAGGGCTAGAGACCCAGTACTTC. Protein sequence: CASSLGLETQYF.